These T cell receptor beta chains were read from a single sample in a study of T cell responses to AZD1222 COVID-19 vaccine. Profiling relied on immunoSEQ multiplex PCR, and the TCRdb table lists in-frame clones only, not all of them. The repertoire holds approximately 65,000 clones, with over 60% as singletons. The sequencing used peripheral blood, collected on day 0 of AZD1222 vaccination. The source of these receptors is an adult in good health. Each CDR3 is given with its conserved first and last residue. D genes are given only for firm matches. Clone size is stated in some rows and not others, as once, few, many or a class when expanded.

cdr3_nt: TGTGCCAGCAGCCAAGTCTCCGGACAGGGCTACAATGAGCAGTTCTTC
cdr3_aa: CASSQVSGQGYNEQFF
d_call: TRBD1
cdr3_length: 16
j_call: TRBJ2-1
clone_size: .
v_call: TRBV3-1/TRBV3-2

cdr3_nt: TGTGCCAGCAGCCTCGAAGGGACAGGGGCTAATGAAAAACTGTTTTTT
cdr3_aa: CASSLEGTGANEKLFF
d_call: TRBD1
cdr3_length: 16
j_call: TRBJ1-4
clone_size: .
v_call: TRBV9

cdr3_nt: TGCGCCAGCAGCCCCCCAACAGGAGCGAACACTGAAGCTTTCTTT
cdr3_aa: CASSPPTGANTEAFF
d_call: .
cdr3_length: 15
j_call: TRBJ1-1
clone_size: .
v_call: TRBV4-1

cdr3_nt: TGCGCCAGCAGTTCCCGGGACAGGTCCTACGAGCAGTACTTC
cdr3_aa: CASSSRDRSYEQYF
d_call: TRBD1
cdr3_length: 14
j_call: TRBJ2-7
clone_size: few
v_call: TRBV5-1

cdr3_nt: TGTGCCAGCAGCCCGTCCGGAACAGGGAGAAGAATCGGGAACACTGAAGCTTTCTTT
cdr3_aa: CASSPSGTGRRIGNTEAFF
d_call: .
cdr3_length: 19
j_call: TRBJ1-1
clone_size: .
v_call: TRBV7-9

cdr3_nt: TGTGCCAGCAGTTACGGTGGTCAGCCCCAGCATTTT
cdr3_aa: CASSYGGQPQHF
d_call: .
cdr3_length: 12
j_call: TRBJ1-5
clone_size: few
v_call: TRBV27

cdr3_nt: TGTGCCAGCAGCTTTAGGCAGAACACTGAAGCTTTCTTT
cdr3_aa: CASSFRQNTEAFF
d_call: .
cdr3_length: 13
j_call: TRBJ1-1
clone_size: .
v_call: TRBV11-3

cdr3_nt: TGCAGTGCTAGTAAAGGGGGGGTGGCCTATGGCTACACCTTC
cdr3_aa: CSASKGGVAYGYTF
d_call: .
cdr3_length: 14
j_call: TRBJ1-2
clone_size: .
v_call: TRBV20-1

cdr3_nt: TGTGCCAGCAGTTTATACAGGGGGGGGTCACCCCTCCACTTT
cdr3_aa: CASSLYRGGSPLHF
d_call: TRBD1
cdr3_length: 14
j_call: TRBJ1-6
clone_size: .
v_call: TRBV27

cdr3_nt: TGCGCCAGAACCCGAGGACTTGGCTACACCTTC
cdr3_aa: CARTRGLGYTF
d_call: .
cdr3_length: 11
j_call: TRBJ1-2
clone_size: .
v_call: TRBV10-2

cdr3_nt: TGTGCCAGCAGCCAATCCCCGACAGGGCTGACTGAAGCTTTCTTT
cdr3_aa: CASSQSPTGLTEAFF
d_call: TRBD1
cdr3_length: 15
j_call: TRBJ1-1
clone_size: .
v_call: TRBV16

cdr3_nt: TGTGCCAGCAGTTTCGGGTACGAGCAGTACTTC
cdr3_aa: CASSFGYEQYF
d_call: .
cdr3_length: 11
j_call: TRBJ2-7
clone_size: once
v_call: TRBV28

cdr3_nt: TGTGCTAGTGGTTTAAACAGGGGGGAGACCCAGTACTTC
cdr3_aa: CASGLNRGETQYF
d_call: TRBD1
cdr3_length: 13
j_call: TRBJ2-5
clone_size: .
v_call: TRBV12-5

cdr3_nt: TGTGCCATCGGAGTAGGGACACTAGCTGACGAGCAGTACTTC
cdr3_aa: CAIGVGTLADEQYF
d_call: .
cdr3_length: 14
j_call: TRBJ2-7
clone_size: few
v_call: TRBV10-3

cdr3_nt: TGTGCCAGCAGTTACGACAGGGAAGATGGCTACACCTTC
cdr3_aa: CASSYDREDGYTF
d_call: TRBD1
cdr3_length: 13
j_call: TRBJ1-2
clone_size: .
v_call: TRBV6-5

cdr3_nt: TGCGCCAGCAGGGGGGGGACAGGGGACTCTGGAAACACCATATATTTT
cdr3_aa: CASRGGTGDSGNTIYF
d_call: TRBD1
cdr3_length: 16
j_call: TRBJ1-3
clone_size: .
v_call: TRBV10-2

cdr3_nt: TGTGCCAGCAGCACCGAATTGGGACGGCTTAATTCACCCCTCCACTTT
cdr3_aa: CASSTELGRLNSPLHF
d_call: .
cdr3_length: 16
j_call: TRBJ1-6
clone_size: .
v_call: TRBV7-2

cdr3_nt: TGTGCCACCAGCAGAGATAGGGACACGAACACTGAAGCTTTCTTT
cdr3_aa: CATSRDRDTNTEAFF
d_call: .
cdr3_length: 15
j_call: TRBJ1-1
clone_size: once
v_call: TRBV15

cdr3_nt: TGTGCCAGCGATACAGCGTTGAACACTGAAGCTTTCTTT
cdr3_aa: CASDTALNTEAFF
d_call: .
cdr3_length: 13
j_call: TRBJ1-1
clone_size: few
v_call: TRBV28

cdr3_nt: TGTGCCAGTAGTATAGGCACAGACTACCAAGAGACCCAGTACTTC
cdr3_aa: CASSIGTDYQETQYF
d_call: .
cdr3_length: 15
j_call: TRBJ2-5
clone_size: .
v_call: TRBV19

cdr3_nt: TGTGCCAGTAGATTACAGGGATTTAGCACAGATACGCAGTATTTT
cdr3_aa: CASRLQGFSTDTQYF
d_call: .
cdr3_length: 15
j_call: TRBJ2-3
clone_size: .
v_call: TRBV19

cdr3_nt: TGTGCCACCCATAGCGGTACGCAGTATTTT
cdr3_aa: CATHSGTQYF
d_call: .
cdr3_length: 10
j_call: TRBJ2-3
clone_size: many
v_call: TRBV2

cdr3_nt: TGTGCCAGCAGCCGGGGACTAGGCGGGGAGACCCAGTACTTC
cdr3_aa: CASSRGLGGETQYF
d_call: TRBD2
cdr3_length: 14
j_call: TRBJ2-5
clone_size: .
v_call: TRBV7-9

cdr3_nt: TGTGCCAGCAGCGACAGGGGTGGCAATCAGCCCCAGCATTTT
cdr3_aa: CASSDRGGNQPQHF
d_call: TRBD1
cdr3_length: 14
j_call: TRBJ1-5
clone_size: .
v_call: TRBV9

cdr3_nt: TGTGCCAGCAGCCCCCGTTGGGACACAAAATACGAGCAGTACTTC
cdr3_aa: CASSPRWDTKYEQYF
d_call: .
cdr3_length: 15
j_call: TRBJ2-7
clone_size: once
v_call: TRBV7-2

cdr3_nt: TGTGCCAGCAGCCCCGGATTTTTGGCAGATACGCAGTATTTT
cdr3_aa: CASSPGFLADTQYF
d_call: .
cdr3_length: 14
j_call: TRBJ2-3
clone_size: .
v_call: TRBV7-9

cdr3_nt: TGTGCCACCAAGGGGGGTCAGGGGGTAAATGAAAAACTGTTTTTT
cdr3_aa: CATKGGQGVNEKLFF
d_call: TRBD1
cdr3_length: 15
j_call: TRBJ1-4
clone_size: .
v_call: TRBV27

cdr3_nt: TGTGCCAGCAGCCAACAGGAGAACACTGAAGCTTTCTTT
cdr3_aa: CASSQQENTEAFF
d_call: .
cdr3_length: 13
j_call: TRBJ1-1
clone_size: .
v_call: TRBV11-3

cdr3_nt: TGTGCCATCGGGGACAGGGGGGGATCGAACACTGAAGCTTTCTTT
cdr3_aa: CAIGDRGGSNTEAFF
d_call: TRBD1
cdr3_length: 15
j_call: TRBJ1-1
clone_size: .
v_call: TRBV10-3

cdr3_nt: TGTGCCAGCAGTGAAGCTGGGACAGGGCGAGCTTTCTTT
cdr3_aa: CASSEAGTGRAFF
d_call: TRBD1
cdr3_length: 13
j_call: TRBJ1-1
clone_size: once
v_call: TRBV6-1

cdr3_nt: TGTGCCAGCAGCCAAGAACCCGGAAATCAGCCCCAGCATTTT
cdr3_aa: CASSQEPGNQPQHF
d_call: .
cdr3_length: 14
j_call: TRBJ1-5
clone_size: once
v_call: TRBV3-1/TRBV3-2

cdr3_nt: TGCGCCAGCAGCCAAGACCAAGCGTTAGGCCGGGGCTACACCTTC
cdr3_aa: CASSQDQALGRGYTF
d_call: .
cdr3_length: 15
j_call: TRBJ1-2
clone_size: .
v_call: TRBV4-3

cdr3_nt: TGTGCCAGCAGTCACAATGGACAGGATTACAATGAGCAGTTCTTC
cdr3_aa: CASSHNGQDYNEQFF
d_call: TRBD1
cdr3_length: 15
j_call: TRBJ2-1
clone_size: .
v_call: TRBV6-5

cdr3_nt: TGTGCCAGCAGTTTCAGCGATAGCAATCAGCCCCAGCATTTT
cdr3_aa: CASSFSDSNQPQHF
d_call: .
cdr3_length: 14
j_call: TRBJ1-5
clone_size: .
v_call: TRBV28

cdr3_nt: TGTGCCATCAGTGATGGGGGACTCGCCGGGGAGCTGTTTTTT
cdr3_aa: CAISDGGLAGELFF
d_call: .
cdr3_length: 14
j_call: TRBJ2-2
clone_size: once
v_call: TRBV10-3

cdr3_nt: TGTGCCAGCAGCTTAGAAGGAGGGGCAGGGGCCAACGTCCTGACTTTC
cdr3_aa: CASSLEGGAGANVLTF
d_call: .
cdr3_length: 16
j_call: TRBJ2-6
clone_size: .
v_call: TRBV7-6

cdr3_nt: TGTGCCAGCAGAAGGACAGGGGGCACAGATACGCAGTATTTT
cdr3_aa: CASRRTGGTDTQYF
d_call: TRBD1
cdr3_length: 14
j_call: TRBJ2-3
clone_size: .
v_call: TRBV7-9

cdr3_nt: TGTGCCAGCAGCTTGGGCCCGGGCTCCTATAATTCACCCCTCCACTTT
cdr3_aa: CASSLGPGSYNSPLHF
d_call: .
cdr3_length: 16
j_call: TRBJ1-6
clone_size: .
v_call: TRBV5-6

cdr3_nt: TGTGCCAGCAGCGTAGGGGCTAACTACGAGCAGTACTTC
cdr3_aa: CASSVGANYEQYF
d_call: .
cdr3_length: 13
j_call: TRBJ2-7
clone_size: .
v_call: TRBV9

cdr3_nt: TGTGCCAGCAGTTCCCCGGGACAGGGCATCGAGCAGTACTTC
cdr3_aa: CASSSPGQGIEQYF
d_call: TRBD1
cdr3_length: 14
j_call: TRBJ2-7
clone_size: .
v_call: TRBV6-5

cdr3_nt: TGTGCCAGCAGCTCTATCTTGAGCTACACCTTC
cdr3_aa: CASSSILSYTF
d_call: .
cdr3_length: 11
j_call: TRBJ1-2
clone_size: .
v_call: TRBV5-6

cdr3_nt: TGTGCCAGCAGTCACCCAGCCCGGACAGGGAGCCACGAGCAGTACTTC
cdr3_aa: CASSHPARTGSHEQYF
d_call: TRBD1
cdr3_length: 16
j_call: TRBJ2-7
clone_size: .
v_call: TRBV28

cdr3_nt: TGTGCCAGCTCACCACTAGCGGGGGCTAGCACAGATACGCAGTATTTT
cdr3_aa: CASSPLAGASTDTQYF
d_call: TRBD2
cdr3_length: 16
j_call: TRBJ2-3
clone_size: .
v_call: TRBV18

cdr3_nt: TGTGCCAGCAGTGCGGAAACTGGAAACACCATATATTTT
cdr3_aa: CASSAETGNTIYF
d_call: .
cdr3_length: 13
j_call: TRBJ1-3
clone_size: once
v_call: TRBV2

cdr3_nt: TGTGCCAGCAGCCGGACAGGGGGATACTACGAGCAGTACTTC
cdr3_aa: CASSRTGGYYEQYF
d_call: TRBD1
cdr3_length: 14
j_call: TRBJ2-7
clone_size: .
v_call: TRBV6-5

cdr3_nt: TGTGCCAGCTCGGACGGGGGAGGCAATGAGCAGTTCTTC
cdr3_aa: CASSDGGGNEQFF
d_call: .
cdr3_length: 13
j_call: TRBJ2-1
clone_size: .
v_call: TRBV18

cdr3_nt: TGTGCCAGCAGCCAAGCGACAGTGAACACTGAAGCTTTCTTT
cdr3_aa: CASSQATVNTEAFF
d_call: .
cdr3_length: 14
j_call: TRBJ1-1
clone_size: .
v_call: TRBV28

cdr3_nt: TGTGCCAGCAGTTACTCGAGCAAGCGGGGGGAAGAGACCCAGTACTTC
cdr3_aa: CASSYSSKRGEETQYF
d_call: TRBD2
cdr3_length: 16
j_call: TRBJ2-5
clone_size: .
v_call: TRBV6-5

cdr3_nt: TGTGCCAGCAGCTTGTTACAGGGGGCCTATGGCTACACCTTC
cdr3_aa: CASSLLQGAYGYTF
d_call: TRBD1
cdr3_length: 14
j_call: TRBJ1-2
clone_size: few
v_call: TRBV7-2

cdr3_nt: TGTGCCAGCAGAAGGGACGGACGGACCGGGGAGCTGTTTTTT
cdr3_aa: CASRRDGRTGELFF
d_call: .
cdr3_length: 14
j_call: TRBJ2-2
clone_size: .
v_call: TRBV2

cdr3_nt: TGTGCCAGCAGCCAGCCAGGGAGCGTCTCTCGAGCTTTCTTT
cdr3_aa: CASSQPGSVSRAFF
d_call: .
cdr3_length: 14
j_call: TRBJ1-1
clone_size: .
v_call: TRBV14

cdr3_nt: TGTGCCAGCAGTTTCCGGACCGGAGGGAGAACTAATGAAAAACTGTTTTTT
cdr3_aa: CASSFRTGGRTNEKLFF
d_call: .
cdr3_length: 17
j_call: TRBJ1-4
clone_size: .
v_call: TRBV27

cdr3_nt: TGCGCCAGCAGCCAAGTGGCGGGGGGTGGCGGGGAGCTGTTTTTT
cdr3_aa: CASSQVAGGGGELFF
d_call: TRBD2
cdr3_length: 15
j_call: TRBJ2-2
clone_size: .
v_call: TRBV4-3

cdr3_nt: TGTGCCATCTGTGAGGGGGACGGGCGGGGGCTATACGAGCAGTACTTC
cdr3_aa: CAICEGDGRGLYEQYF
d_call: .
cdr3_length: 16
j_call: TRBJ2-7
clone_size: .
v_call: TRBV10-3

cdr3_nt: TGTGCCACCAGCAGAGATTTGGGGGAGGCTGAAGCTTTCTTT
cdr3_aa: CATSRDLGEAEAFF
d_call: .
cdr3_length: 14
j_call: TRBJ1-1
clone_size: .
v_call: TRBV15

cdr3_nt: TGCGCCAGCAGCCAAGAAGAAGGGGATGAAAATTCACCCCTCCACTTT
cdr3_aa: CASSQEEGDENSPLHF
d_call: .
cdr3_length: 16
j_call: TRBJ1-6
clone_size: once
v_call: TRBV4-3

cdr3_nt: TGTGCCAGCAGCTTTACAGGGGGCGCAGGCGGGGAGCTGTTTTTT
cdr3_aa: CASSFTGGAGGELFF
d_call: TRBD1
cdr3_length: 15
j_call: TRBJ2-2
clone_size: .
v_call: TRBV11-1